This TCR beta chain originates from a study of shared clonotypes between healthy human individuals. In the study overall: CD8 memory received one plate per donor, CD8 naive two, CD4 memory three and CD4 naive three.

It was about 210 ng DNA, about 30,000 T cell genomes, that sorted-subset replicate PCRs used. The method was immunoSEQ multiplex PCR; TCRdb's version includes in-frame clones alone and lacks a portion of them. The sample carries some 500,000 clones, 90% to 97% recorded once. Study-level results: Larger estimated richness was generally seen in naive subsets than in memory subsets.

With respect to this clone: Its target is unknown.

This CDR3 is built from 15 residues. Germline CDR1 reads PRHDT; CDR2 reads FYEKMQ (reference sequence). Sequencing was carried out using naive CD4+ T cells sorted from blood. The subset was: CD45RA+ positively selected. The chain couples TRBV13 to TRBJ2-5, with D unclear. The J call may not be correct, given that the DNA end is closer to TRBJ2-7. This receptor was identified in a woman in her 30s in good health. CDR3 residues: CASSLGWANKYEQYF. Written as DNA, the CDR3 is TGTGCCAGCAGCTTGGGGTGGGCTAACAAGTACGAGCAGTACTTC.